The 29 T cell receptor beta chains reported below all come from one sample, sequenced in a study of beta chain features in type 1 diabetes. Study findings and constraints: Among all four CD4+ subsets, Type 1 diabetes patients had TCRB CDR3s that were moderately but significantly shorter.

The antigens of these receptors remain unknown. Every bit of the isolated RNA underwent reverse transcription, so sequencing read expressed TCRB transcripts. The data were produced by immunoSEQ multiplex PCR, yet TCRdb's version contains in-frame clones alone and is incomplete. Among about 650,000 clones listed, around 11% were seen once. Sequencing was done on a sample of naive CD4+ T cells from blood. The receptor set was obtained from a young man with type 1 diabetes.

This clone was detected a few times. Additional DNA sequences in this sample encode the identical CDR3. The V and J genes are TRBV6-5 and TRBJ1-1, with D unresolved. Trimming stripped 0 bases from V and 1 base from J, with 3 bases between. CDR3 length: 13 amino acids. Germline assignment: CDR1 MNHEY and CDR2 SVGAGI. The CDR3 loop is CASSYSANTEAFF. The CDR3 DNA is TGTGCCAGCAGTTACTCAGCGAACACTGAAGCTTTCTTT.

The chain combines TRBV7-2 with TRBJ2-3; the D is unclear. Deletions cut 4 bases from V and 2 bases from J, with 7 bases between. This CDR3 region has 13 residues. The germline V gene has CDR1 SGHTA and CDR2 FQGNSA. This CDR3 is CASSSVSTDTQYF. CDR3 DNA sequence: TGTGCCAGCAGCTCGGTCTCCACAGATACGCAGTATTTT.

In this sample, this clone turned up a few times. V usage is TRBV19 and J usage is TRBJ2-3, with D hard to call. V gave up 6 bases and J gave up 3 bases, with 10 bases separating them. The germline gives CDR1 LNHDA, CDR2 SQIVND (reference sequence). CDR3 size: 13 residues. The CDR3 reads CASREMGTDTQYF. As DNA, the CDR3 is TGTGCCAGTAGGGAAATGGGGACAGATACGCAGTATTTT.

The V and J genes are TRBV9 and TRBJ2-1, with TRBD2 matching 7 bases. This CDR3 spans 15 amino acids. Germline V gene lookup returns CDR1 SGDLS and CDR2 YYNGEE. The junction had 5 bases not matched to a gene; V was cut back by 1 base and J by 4 bases. The CDR3 is CASSVFSGRYNEQFF. Written as DNA, the CDR3 is TGTGCCAGCAGCGTATTTAGCGGGCGATACAATGAGCAGTTCTTC.

A few counts support this clone. The chain recombines TRBV29-1 with TRBJ2-4, with TRBD2 matching over 9 bases. The V segment lost 0 bases and the J segment 8 bases; nucleotides outside the gene matches: 8. The CDR3 has 15 amino acids. CDR1 SQVTM and CDR2 ANQGSEA come from the germline V gene. CDR3 protein: CSVEEVAGAPHIQYF. Here the CDR3 DNA reads TGCAGCGTTGAAGAGGTAGCGGGGGCCCCCCACATTCAGTACTTC.

The genes are TRBV19 and TRBJ2-7, with D possibly TRBD1 on 6 matching bases. CDR3 length equals 12 residues. The germline V gene has CDR1 LNHDA and CDR2 SQIVND (reference sequence). Trimming removed 4 bases from V and 6 bases from J, with 10 bases in between. The CDR3 DNA sequence: TGTGCCAGTAGTAACAGGGTTGGCGAGCAGTACTTC. Protein: CASSNRVGEQYF.

The rearrangement links TRBV11-2 to TRBJ1-5, with D possibly being TRBD1 (5 bases). The CDR3 has 14 residues. V gave up 1 base and J gave up 5 bases, with 9 bases separating them. Germline values: CDR1 SGHAT, CDR2 FQNNGV. In DNA form, the CDR3 reads TGTGCCAGCAGCTTAGGACAGCCCGATCAGCCCCAGCATTTT. Translation: CASSLGQPDQPQHF.

This clone was seen more than once but under ten times. V is TRBV30 and J is TRBJ2-7; no clear D gene. CDR1 GTSNPN and CDR2 SVGIG come from the germline V gene (reference sequence). The length of the CDR3 is 11 residues. V was cut by 3 bases and J by 5 bases, with 8 bases left in between. The CDR3 DNA reads TGTGCCTGGAGCCCCCGGGACGAGCAGTACTTC. It yields the protein CAWSPRDEQYF.

This clone was picked up a small number of times. The chain couples TRBV5-1 to TRBJ2-1, with D tentatively TRBD2 (6 bases). CDR1 and CDR2 from the germline V gene are SGHRS and YFSETQ. There are 16 residues in the CDR3. Trimming removed 0 bases from V and 2 bases from J, with 12 bases in between. The CDR3 sequence is CASSLELAGAYNEQFF. The CDR3 bases are TGCGCCAGCAGCTTGGAACTAGCCGGGGCCTACAATGAGCAGTTCTTC. Full variable domain (outside the CDR3, taken from reference TRBV5-1 and TRBJ2-1): KAGVTQTPRYLIKTRGQQVTLSCSPISGHRSVSWYQQTPGQGLQFLFEYFSETQRNKGNFPGRFSGRQFSNSRSEMNVSTLELGDSALYLCASSLELAGAYNEQFFGPGTRLTVL.

This clone appeared a few times. This chain connects TRBV13 to TRBJ2-7; D may be TRBD2 (5 bases). Per the germline V gene, CDR1 is PRHDT and CDR2 is FYEKMQ (reference sequence). V was clipped by 5 bases and J by 1 base, with 12 bases between them. This CDR3 is built from 14 residues. The CDR3 coding sequence is TGTGCCAGCAGCCCCCCGGACTCGTCCTACGAGCAGTACTTC. Translating gives CASSPPDSSYEQYF.

This clone was observed a handful of times. The chain recombines TRBV28 with TRBJ2-3; no clear D gene. Germline V gene lookup returns CDR1 MDHEN and CDR2 SYDVKM. The CDR3 totals 14 residues. Trimming left V 8 bases short and J 3 bases short, with 15 bases between. The DNA for the CDR3 is TGTGCCAGCGTAGGAGCGTTTTCGACAGATACGCAGTATTTT. This codes for CASVGAFSTDTQYF.

This clone was seen a few times. The CDR3 region has the DNA TGTGCCAGTAGACCTACCGGGCCCTCCGTCGGGGAGCTGTTTTTT. This codes for CASRPTGPSVGELFF. The rearrangement uses TRBV19 and TRBJ2-2; D is ambiguous. This CDR3 is 15 amino acids long. V lost 6 bases and J 7 bases, leaving 18 bases between the germline ends. Germline CDR1 is LNHDA and CDR2 is SQIVND (reference sequence).

The chain carries TRBV5-1 and TRBJ2-5; D is possibly TRBD1 (6 bases). The CDR3 covers 14 residues. Germline V gives CDR1 SGHRS, CDR2 YFSETQ. Deletions cut 1 base from V and 5 bases from J, with 12 bases between. The CDR3 is CASSLYRQEETQYF. The CDR3 DNA follows: TGCGCCAGCAGCTTGTACCGACAGGAGGAGACCCAGTACTTC.

This clone was counted between two and nine times. V is TRBV6-5 and J is TRBJ1-2; D is unresolved. The germline V and J ends were trimmed by 7 bases and 8 bases, with 14 bases remaining between them. CDR1 and CDR2 from the germline V gene are MNHEY and SVGAGI. CDR3 length equals 12 residues. Here the CDR3 reads CASIDSYRGYTF. The CDR3 DNA is TGTGCCAGCATCGACTCGTACCGCGGCTACACCTTC.

The chain combines TRBV6-5 with TRBJ2-1; D unresolved. The CDR3 totals 12 residues. Germline V gene data show CDR1 as MNHEY and CDR2 as SVGAGI. V was clipped by 6 bases and J by 6 bases, with 9 bases between them. This CDR3 reads CASRKVGNEQFF. CDR3 DNA sequence: TGTGCCAGCAGGAAGGTTGGCAATGAGCAGTTCTTC.

J is TRBJ2-5 and V is TRBV18; D is uncertain. This CDR3 has 15 amino acids. Germline-derived CDR1 and CDR2 are KGHSH and LQKENI. V was clipped by 2 bases and J by 5 bases, with 15 bases between them. CDR3 region: CASSPGQRNVETQYF. The CDR3 DNA sequence: TGTGCCAGCTCACCAGGGCAGAGAAACGTGGAGACCCAGTACTTC.

This CDR3 reads CASSQDTSGGGKGLDEQYF. CDR3 nucleotides: TGCGCCAGCAGCCAAGATACGAGCGGGGGGGGAAAGGGTTTGGACGAGCAGTACTTC. The chain employs TRBV4-3 and TRBJ2-7, with TRBD2 matching 10 bases. J was trimmed by 5 bases and V by 0 bases; bases with no gene match: 16. This CDR3 comprises 19 residues. CDR1 and CDR2 (germline): LGHNA, YSLEER.

This sequence joins TRBV14 and TRBJ2-3; D unresolved. The ends were cut back, 4 bases at V and 4 bases at J, with 9 bases in the middle. Germline lookup yields CDR1 SGHDN and CDR2 FVKESK. The CDR3 is 13 residues long. CDR3 sequence: CASSRVGSDTQYF. CDR3 coding DNA: TGTGCCAGCAGCCGGGTCGGTTCAGATACGCAGTATTTT.

V is TRBV7-9 and J is TRBJ2-6; D unclear. CDR1 SEHNR and CDR2 FQNEAQ come from the germline V gene (reference sequence). The CDR3 consists of 16 residues. Deletions cut 6 bases from V and 5 bases from J, with 17 bases between. CDR3 in amino acids: CASSRLLVGRANVLTF. Written as DNA, the CDR3 is TGTGCCAGCAGTAGACTCCTGGTGGGTAGGGCCAACGTCCTGACTTTC.

As to this clone: A much larger clone lies one base from this, so it may be a read error. Other DNA sequences in this sample translate to the same CDR3. This chain connects TRBV2 to TRBJ2-7; D gene ambiguous. This CDR3 is 10 amino acids long. CDR1 SNHLY and CDR2 FYNNEI come from the germline V gene. V was trimmed by 4 bases and J by 4 bases, leaving 2 bases between them. CDR3 nucleotide sequence: TGTGCCAGCAGTGGTTACGAGCAGTACTTC. It specifies CASSGYEQYF.

The rearrangement links TRBV9 to TRBJ1-1; D is ambiguous. The germline V gene encodes CDR1 SGDLS and CDR2 YYNGEE. Trimming left V 4 bases short and J 3 bases short, with 13 bases between. The CDR3 runs 14 residues. The chain's CDR3 is CASSTDIRDTEAFF. The CDR3 DNA is TGTGCCAGCAGCACAGACATACGAGACACTGAAGCTTTCTTT.

J is TRBJ1-1 and V is TRBV23-1; tentatively, D is TRBD1 (6 bases). TRBV23-1 counts as an open reading frame of uncertain function. The V end lost 3 bases, the J end lost 0 bases, and 14 bases lay between the germline ends. This CDR3 spans 16 amino acids. This CDR3 reads CASSHTPRGMNTEAFF. The CDR3 nucleotides are TGCGCCAGCAGTCACACGCCCAGGGGCATGAACACTGAAGCTTTCTTT.

The chain links TRBV28 to TRBJ1-2, with TRBD1 matching over 8 bases. The CDR3 contains 14 residues. The germline CDR1 and CDR2 sequences are MDHEN and SYDVKM. The ends lost 4 bases at V and 8 bases at J; junction bases unmatched: 9. The CDR3, as DNA: TGTGCCAGCAGTTCTCCTGGGACAGGTGGGGGCTACACCTTC. It codes for CASSSPGTGGGYTF.

This clone was recorded a few times. The chain couples TRBV23-1 to TRBJ2-6, with 11 bases identical to TRBD1. TRBV23-1 is treated as an ORF (open reading frame) with a function not yet certain. After removal of 11 bases from V and 3 bases from J, the junction contained 12 bases not matched to a gene. CDR3 size: 17 residues. The CDR3 protein is CAYWDRGDECGANVLTF. CDR3 nucleotide sequence: TGCGCCTACTGGGACAGGGGGGACGAATGTGGGGCCAACGTCCTGACTTTC.

CDR3 in DNA: TGTGCCAGCAGCTCGTGGAATGAGCAGTTCTTC. It translates to CASSSWNEQFF. This sequence joins TRBV7-2 and TRBJ2-1; D is unclear. Trimming stripped 4 bases from V and 7 bases from J, with 5 bases between. The CDR3 has 11 residues. Germline assignment: CDR1 SGHTA and CDR2 FQGNSA.

With regard to this clone: The same CDR3 also results from other DNA sequences found in this sample. The chain links TRBV9 to TRBJ2-1; D ambiguous. Trimming shortened V by 0 bases and J by 10 bases, and 5 bases separated the two germline ends. CDR1 and CDR2 from the germline V gene are SGDLS and YYNGEE. The CDR3 consists of 11 residues. The CDR3 sequence is CASSVEGEQFF. The CDR3 DNA sequence: TGTGCCAGCAGCGTAGAAGGGGAGCAGTTCTTC.

The gene calls are TRBV6-6 and TRBJ1-1; D gene unclear. The CDR3 has 11 amino acids. Germline CDR1 and CDR2: MNHNY and SVGAGI (reference sequence). V was cut by 10 bases and J by 0 bases, with 6 bases left in between. CDR3 loop: CATRMNTEAFF. For the CDR3, the DNA is TGTGCCACACGAATGAACACTGAAGCTTTCTTT.

The gene calls are TRBV5-4 and TRBJ2-1, with TRBD1 matching over 12 bases. V lost 4 bases and J lost 6; bases outside the gene matches: 8. This CDR3 is 16 amino acids long. Germline V gene data show CDR1 as SGHNT and CDR2 as YYREEE (reference sequence). The CDR3 region has the DNA TGTGCCAGCAGCCTGGGACAGGGGGCGTCGATCAATGAGCAGTTCTTC. It translates to CASSLGQGASINEQFF.

This rearrangement joins TRBV5-4 to TRBJ2-2, with 7 bases aligning to TRBD2. V lost 4 bases and J lost 7; bases outside the gene matches: 7. The CDR3 consists of 14 residues. CDR1 SGHNT and CDR2 YYREEE come from the germline V gene (reference sequence). The CDR3: CASSSRTRSGELFF. CDR3 nucleotides: TGTGCCAGCAGCAGCCGGACTAGGAGCGGGGAGCTGTTTTTT.